Sequencing of this T cell receptor (beta chain) was carried out in a study of beta chain features in type 1 diabetes. Study observations and caveats: Individuals with type 1 diabetes displayed fewer insertions and more deletions at VDJ junctions.

Expressed TCRB transcripts were sequenced after all isolated RNA was converted to cDNA. The data were produced by immunoSEQ multiplex PCR, yet TCRdb's version contains in-frame clones alone and is incomplete. This sample yields about 240,000 clones, of which 25% to 30% are seen a single time; more than 3% belongs to the top ten. Per the germline V gene, CDR1 is MDHEN and CDR2 is SYDVKM. This CDR3 region has 14 residues. Trimming removed 3 bases at V and 1 base at J, with 7 bases between. To note about this clone: Its antigen is unknown.

The TCR originated in a man aged 25-45 years in good health. V and J are TRBV28 and TRBJ2-4; no clear D gene. The sample taken for sequencing was central memory CD4+ T cells from blood. Here the CDR3 DNA reads TGTGCCAGCAGTTTGGTGGACGCCAAAAACATTCAGTACTTC. This encodes CASSLVDAKNIQYF.